Listed below are T cell receptor beta chains from one sample, sequenced in a study of cytomegalovirus exposure and HLA in healthy donors. Libraries were prepared by immunoSEQ multiplex PCR; TCRdb keeps only in-frame clonotypes and omits some of them. This repertoire shows 180,000 or so clones, roughly 80% found once; its top ten account for roughly 8.2%. The sample taken for sequencing was PBMCs. The source is a woman in her 40s in good health and CMV-seropositive. Both conserved end residues are part of each CDR3. D genes are given only for firm matches. Size is stated for part of the rows, as once, few or many counts, or as a class when the clone is expanded.

>TRBJ2-3|TRBD2|-|TRBV28
CASLSPLAGDSDTQYF
TGTGCCAGCCTTTCCCCTCTAGCGGGAGATTCAGATACGCAGTATTTT
>TRBJ2-2|-|-|TRBV19
CASSINPGSNTGELFF
TGTGCCAGTAGTATTAACCCAGGCTCGAACACCGGGGAGCTGTTTTTT
>TRBJ1-5|-|once|TRBV28
CASSLSGVYQPQHF
TGTGCCAGCAGTTTGAGCGGGGTCTATCAGCCCCAGCATTTT
>TRBJ1-5|-|-|TRBV7-2
CASSLWVQANQPQHF
TGTGCCAGCAGCTTATGGGTACAGGCCAATCAGCCCCAGCATTTT
>TRBJ1-2|TRBD1|few|TRBV27
CASSRNRGPNYGYTF
TGTGCCAGCAGCCGAAACAGGGGGCCTAACTATGGCTACACCTTC
>TRBJ1-4|-|-|TRBV6-8
CASSPTPIEKLFF
TGTGCCAGCAGCCCGACTCCTATTGAAAAACTGTTTTTT
>TRBJ2-3|TRBD2|-|TRBV18
CASSPQLLLALGTDTQYF
TGTGCCAGCTCACCACAACTACTACTAGCGTTAGGCACAGATACGCAGTATTTT
>TRBJ1-1|TRBD1|once|TRBV7-8
CASSLAGQGLNTEAFF
TGTGCCAGCAGCTTAGCCGGACAGGGGTTGAACACTGAAGCTTTCTTT
>TRBJ1-5|-|once|TRBV28
CASSSPPMGAVAQHF
TGTGCCAGCAGTTCACCCCCCATGGGCGCCGTGGCCCAGCATTTT
>TRBJ2-5|TRBD1|few|TRBV5-1
CASSSGQGRETQYF
TGCGCCAGCAGCTCGGGACAGGGGAGAGAGACCCAGTACTTC
>TRBJ2-5|TRBD2|-|TRBV5-1
CASSLGLARETQYF
TGCGCCAGCAGCTTGGGACTAGCCAGGGAGACCCAGTACTTC
>TRBJ1-1|-|-|TRBV29-1
CSVARGTFDTEAFF
TGCAGCGTTGCCCGAGGGACATTCGACACTGAAGCTTTCTTT
>TRBJ1-2|-|-|TRBV5-1
CASSLEVDGSGYTF
TGCGCCAGCAGCTTGGAGGTCGACGGGAGTGGCTACACCTTC
>TRBJ2-3|-|-|TRBV29-1
CSGGDGTDTQYF
TGCAGCGGGGGAGATGGCACAGATACGCAGTATTTT
>TRBJ1-2|-|-|TRBV4-2
CASSQDRRAGANYGYTF
TGTGCCAGCAGCCAAGATAGGCGGGCAGGGGCTAACTATGGCTACACCTTC
>TRBJ1-5|-|-|TRBV9
CASSYGDTFNQPQHF
TGTGCCAGCAGCTACGGGGACACCTTCAATCAGCCCCAGCATTTT
>TRBJ1-1|-|-|TRBV6-5
CASSYSGGGLTEAFF
TGTGCCAGCAGTTACTCTGGGGGGGGCTTAACTGAAGCTTTCTTT
>TRBJ2-5|TRBD2|-|TRBV4-1
CASSRGLADRETQYF
TGCGCCAGCAGCCGAGGACTAGCGGACAGGGAGACCCAGTACTTC
>TRBJ2-2|TRBD2|few|TRBV10-3
CAISSGTSANTGELFF
TGTGCCATATCCTCTGGGACTAGCGCAAACACCGGGGAGCTGTTTTTT
>TRBJ1-2|-|-|TRBV4-3
CASSRQASGGYTF
TGCGCCAGCAGTCGACAGGCCTCTGGGGGCTACACCTTC
>TRBJ2-7|TRBD2|-|TRBV5-4
CASSPGTSGEQYF
TGTGCCAGCAGCCCCGGGACTAGCGGTGAGCAGTACTTC
>TRBJ1-2|-|-|TRBV19
CASRTKTGITSYTF
TGTGCCAGTAGAACTAAAACCGGGATTACTAGCTACACCTTC